The T cell receptor beta chain under discussion was sequenced for a study of cytomegalovirus exposure and HLA in healthy donors. Study-wide results and caveats: Cytomegalovirus association was listed for around 180 TCR beta chains.

Details on this clone: The antigen remains undetermined.

The PCR employed 60 Vbeta primers together with 13 Jbeta primers. Profiling relied on immunoSEQ multiplex PCR, and the TCRdb table lists in-frame clones only, not all of them. The sample contains under 200,000 clones, around 76% of which appear only once. Germline V gene sequence: CDR1 SGDLS, CDR2 YYNGEE. The CDR3 has 15 residues. V lost 4 bases and J lost 7; bases outside the gene matches: 9. The material sequenced was PBMCs. The source is a man aged 25-45 years in good health and CMV-seronegative. This chain connects TRBV9 to TRBJ2-2; 8 bases are shared with TRBD1. The CDR3 DNA reads as TGTGCCAGCAGCTCCCGGACAGGGCTCCACGGGGAGCTGTTTTTT. Amino acid sequence: CASSSRTGLHGELFF.